Below are 2 T cell receptor beta chains sequenced from a single sample in a study of STAT5B mutations in CD4+ large granular lymphocyte leukemia. Profiled with immunoSEQ multiplex PCR; TCRdb holds only in-frame clones, not every one. The data hold 40,000 to 50,000 clones, with more than 65% observed a single time. Sample: CD4+ T cells from blood buffy coats. The receptors were sampled from a human donor in good health.

The V call is TRBV27, the J call TRBJ2-7; D not resolved. The CDR3 runs 14 residues. Trimming left V 6 bases short and J 0 bases short, with 12 bases between. Per the germline V gene, CDR1 is MNHEY and CDR2 is SMNVEV (reference sequence). The CDR3 is CASSTTVGSYEQYF. DNA of the CDR3: TGTGCCAGCAGCACCACAGTTGGCTCCTACGAGCAGTACTTC.

The chain combines TRBV6-5 with TRBJ1-1; D is unresolved. Trimming pared 0 bases from V and 11 bases from J, leaving 13 bases between. This CDR3 has 13 residues. Germline lookup yields CDR1 MNHEY and CDR2 SVGAGI. CDR3 sequence reads: CASSYSRLMNAFF. CDR3 DNA sequence: TGTGCCAGCAGTTACTCGAGGCTCATGAACGCTTTCTTT.